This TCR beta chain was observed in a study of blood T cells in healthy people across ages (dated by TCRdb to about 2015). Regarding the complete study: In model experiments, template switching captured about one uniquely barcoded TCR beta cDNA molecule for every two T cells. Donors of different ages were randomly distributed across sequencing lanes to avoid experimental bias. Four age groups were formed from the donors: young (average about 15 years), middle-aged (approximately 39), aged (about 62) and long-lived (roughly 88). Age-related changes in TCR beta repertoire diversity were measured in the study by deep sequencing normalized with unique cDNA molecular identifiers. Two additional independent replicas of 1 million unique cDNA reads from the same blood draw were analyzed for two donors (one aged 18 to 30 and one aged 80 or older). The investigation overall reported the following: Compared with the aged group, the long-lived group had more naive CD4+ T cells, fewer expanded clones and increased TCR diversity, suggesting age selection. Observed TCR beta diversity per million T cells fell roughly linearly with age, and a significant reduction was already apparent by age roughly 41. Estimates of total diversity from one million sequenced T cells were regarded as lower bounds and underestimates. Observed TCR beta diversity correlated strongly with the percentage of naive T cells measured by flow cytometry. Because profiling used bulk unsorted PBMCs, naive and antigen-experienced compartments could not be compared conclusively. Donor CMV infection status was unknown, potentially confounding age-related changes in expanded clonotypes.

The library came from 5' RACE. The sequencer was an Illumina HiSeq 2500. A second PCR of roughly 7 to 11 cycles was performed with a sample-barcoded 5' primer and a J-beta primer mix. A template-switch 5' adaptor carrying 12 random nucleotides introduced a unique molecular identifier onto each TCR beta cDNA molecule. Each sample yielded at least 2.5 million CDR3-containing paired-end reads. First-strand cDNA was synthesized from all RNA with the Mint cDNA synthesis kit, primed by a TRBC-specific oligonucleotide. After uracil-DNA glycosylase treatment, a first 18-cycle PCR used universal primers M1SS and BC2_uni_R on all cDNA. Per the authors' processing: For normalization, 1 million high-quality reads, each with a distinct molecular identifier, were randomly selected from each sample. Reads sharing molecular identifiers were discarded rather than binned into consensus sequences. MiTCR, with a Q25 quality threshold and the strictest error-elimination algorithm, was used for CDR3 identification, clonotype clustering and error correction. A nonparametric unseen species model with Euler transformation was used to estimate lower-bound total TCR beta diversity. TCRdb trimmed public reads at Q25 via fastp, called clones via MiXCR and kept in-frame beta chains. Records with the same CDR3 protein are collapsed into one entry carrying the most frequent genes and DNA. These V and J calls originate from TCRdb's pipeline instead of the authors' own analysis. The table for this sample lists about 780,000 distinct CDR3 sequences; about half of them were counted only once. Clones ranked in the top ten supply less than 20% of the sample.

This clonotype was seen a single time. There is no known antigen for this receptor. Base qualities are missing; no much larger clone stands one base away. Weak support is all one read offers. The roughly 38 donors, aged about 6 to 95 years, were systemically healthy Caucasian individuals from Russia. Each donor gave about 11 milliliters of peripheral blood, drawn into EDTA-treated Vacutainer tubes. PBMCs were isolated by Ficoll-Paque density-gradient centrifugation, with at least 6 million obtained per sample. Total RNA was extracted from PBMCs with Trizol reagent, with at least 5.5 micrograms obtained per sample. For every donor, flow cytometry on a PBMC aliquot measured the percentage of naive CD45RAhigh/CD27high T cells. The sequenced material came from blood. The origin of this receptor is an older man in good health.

The bases are TGTGCCAGCAGCCAAGGACTAGCGGGAGGCAGGCAAACCGGGGAGCTGTTTTTT. This translates into CASSQGLAGGRQTGELFF. The rearranged chain carries TRBV3-1 and TRBJ2-2, with 13 bases in between that match TRBD2. CDR1 and CDR2 were assigned from the germline V gene (reference sequence) as LGHDT and YNNKEL. V is trimmed back by 1 base and J by 5 bases, and the junction contains 7 bases that no gene match accounts for. The CDR3 sequence holds 18 residues, the cysteine and phenylalanine included. Only CDR3 DNA remains: 54 bases, in frame from the first base.